One sample yielded the 28 T cell receptor beta chains listed below, sequenced in a study of blood T cells in healthy people across ages. Alongside a J-beta primer mix, a sample-barcoded 5' primer served in a second PCR lasting about 7 to 12 cycles. Via MiXCR, TCRdb re-called the 5' RACE reads, giving one row per CDR3 protein. The table includes 1.5 million to 2 million distinct CDR3 sequences, roughly two fifths detected once. Sequenced input: blood. These receptors originate from a human donor in good health.

This clonotype was seen more than once but under ten times. The chain uses TRBV4-2 and TRBJ2-4; unclear D gene. The J call may be mistaken, given a closer DNA end match to TRBJ2-7. There are 15 residues in the CDR3. The germline V gene has CDR1 LGHNA and CDR2 YNFKEQ. In DNA form, the CDR3 reads TGTGCCAGCAGCCAAGGTAAAGGCGGAACCTACGAGCAGTACTTC. Amino acids: CASSQGKGGTYEQYF.

This clonotype was recorded many times. The CDR3 loop reads CSVERGGRNNEQFF. The DNA for the CDR3 is TGCAGCGTCGAACGTGGGGGGAGGAACAATGAGCAGTTCTTC. The V call is TRBV29-1, the J call TRBJ2-1; weak D call: TRBD2 (6 bases). Germline CDR1 is SQVTM and CDR2 is ANQGSEA. V gave up 6 bases and J gave up 5 bases, with 17 bases separating them. The CDR3 contains 14 residues.

This chain joins TRBV7-2 and TRBJ2-4; no definite D call. The CDR3 has 13 amino acids. Germline lookup yields CDR1 SGHTA and CDR2 FQGNSA. With 0 bases removed from V and 13 bases from J, the gap between germline ends came to 13 bases. The CDR3 here is CASSLASPAEQYF. DNA for the CDR3: TGTGCCAGCAGCTTAGCGTCCCCAGCTGAGCAGTACTTC.

This clonotype has a handful of counts. V is TRBV13 and J is TRBJ2-5; perhaps TRBD1 as D (6 bases). Germline loops: CDR1 PRHDT, CDR2 FYEKMQ (reference sequence). This CDR3 has 12 amino acids. The germline V and J ends were trimmed by 5 bases and 11 bases, with 15 bases remaining between them. CDR3 sequence (DNA): TGTGCCAGCAGCCCTAACAGGGCGGAGCAGTACTTC. Its translation: CASSPNRAEQYF.

This clonotype appeared a few times. The chain recombines TRBV7-9 with TRBJ2-7; D unclear. Looked up from germline, CDR1 is SEHNR and CDR2 is FQNEAQ (reference sequence). The ends were cut back, 6 bases at V and 5 bases at J, with 17 bases in the middle. The CDR3 covers 14 residues. The DNA of the CDR3 is TGTGCCAGCAGGACTGATGACTGGAATCACGAGCAGTACTTC. It encodes CASRTDDWNHEQYF.

The rearrangement joins TRBV27 to TRBJ1-2; D not resolved. The CDR3 length is 15 residues. V lost 5 bases to trimming and J lost 4 bases, with 17 bases between them. Germline V lookup: CDR1 MNHEY, CDR2 SMNVEV (reference sequence). CDR3 sequence reads: CASSLADGDLYGYTF. The CDR3 DNA sequence: TGTGCCAGCAGTCTAGCGGACGGAGACCTCTATGGCTACACCTTC.

The chain combines TRBV27 with TRBJ2-5; possibly TRBD2 for D (5 bases). Germline V gene lookup returns CDR1 MNHEY and CDR2 SMNVEV (reference sequence). Trimming stripped 5 bases from V and 11 bases from J, with 18 bases between. This CDR3 spans 13 amino acids. CDR3 sequence (DNA): TGTGCCAGCAGTCGCCAGGACTGGGCGGAGCAGTACTTC. Its translation: CASSRQDWAEQYF.

The rearrangement uses TRBV20-1 and TRBJ2-1; no clear D gene. The germline V and J ends were trimmed by 2 bases and 9 bases, with 17 bases remaining between them. CDR1 is DFQATT and CDR2 is SNEGSKA in the germline V gene (reference sequence). This CDR3 is 14 amino acids long. CDR3 residues: CSARPPRQMGEQFF. The CDR3 nucleotides read TGCAGTGCTAGACCCCCCCGACAAATGGGTGAGCAGTTCTTC.

This chain links TRBV7-2 with TRBJ1-1, with a tentative D call TRBD1 (5 bases). The CDR3 runs 14 residues. Germline V CDR1 and CDR2: SGHTA, FQGNSA. V was shortened by 4 bases and J by 6 bases, with 15 bases between the two germline ends. The CDR3 region has the DNA TGTGCCAGCAGCTCACACCCAAGGGACTCTGAAGCTTTCTTT. It translates to CASSSHPRDSEAFF. Together with reference TRBV7-2 and TRBJ1-1, the CDR3 gives the full variable domain: GAGVSQSPSNKVTEKGKDVELRCDPISGHTALYWYRQSLGQGLEFLIYFQGNSAPDKSGLPSDRFSAERTGGSVSTLTIQRTQQEDSAVYLCASSSHPRDSEAFFGQGTRLTVV.

This clonotype came up a few times. The rearrangement joins TRBV6-6 to TRBJ1-2, with no clear D. CDR1 is MNHNY and CDR2 is SVGAGI in the germline V gene (reference sequence). Trimming removed 5 bases from V and 5 bases from J, with 12 bases in between. CDR3 length: 13 amino acids. The DNA for the CDR3 is TGTGCCAGCAGTCTAATGGGCACTTATGGCTACACCTTC. Translated: CASSLMGTYGYTF.

The CDR3 reads CSASPGNNEQFF. CDR3 DNA: TGCAGTGCTAGTCCAGGGAACAATGAGCAGTTCTTC. The chain links TRBV20-1 to TRBJ2-1; the D gene is possibly TRBD1 (5 bases). The germline CDR1 and CDR2 sequences are DFQATT and SNEGSKA (reference sequence). This CDR3 is built from 12 residues. Trimming stripped 3 bases from V and 5 bases from J, with 8 bases between.

The sample holds a few counts of this clonotype. The junction differs from germline at one of its ends, possibly a read error. This sequence joins TRBV5-1 and TRBJ2-3; 7 nucleotides align to TRBD2. In germline, CDR1 is SGHRS, CDR2 YFSETQ. This CDR3 has 14 amino acids. This chain's CDR3 is CASSLGSGPDTRYF. The CDR3 nucleotides read TGCGCCAGCAGCTTAGGTAGCGGGCCCGATACGCGGTATTTT.

As to this clonotype: A read error may account for a junction end that differs from germline. The chain employs TRBV5-1 and TRBJ2-7; possible D gene TRBD2, 6 bases. Germline V CDR1 and CDR2: SGHRS, YFSETQ. This CDR3 spans 16 amino acids. The DNA of the CDR3 is TGCGCCAGCAGTTTGGATGGGGCGGGACCTTACGACGAGCAGTACTTC. This codes for CASSLDGAGPYDEQYF.

The chain has TRBV3-1 and TRBJ2-3; D unresolved. The CDR3 spans 11 residues. In germline, CDR1 is LGHDT, CDR2 YNNKEL (reference sequence). Trimming shortened V by 0 bases and J by 9 bases, and 4 bases separated the two germline ends. This CDR3 reads CASSQEATQYF. CDR3 nucleotide sequence: TGTGCCAGCAGCCAAGAAGCGACGCAGTATTTT.

V is TRBV28 and J is TRBJ2-3, with a tentative D call TRBD1 (5 bases). The V gene's germline CDR1 is MDHEN and CDR2 SYDVKM. The CDR3 totals 13 residues. Between the trimmed V and J ends, which lost 4 bases and 5 bases, there was a span of 10 bases. The DNA of the CDR3 is TGTGCCAGCAGTTCGGCAGGGCGAGATACGCAGTATTTT. It codes for CASSSAGRDTQYF.

This chain connects TRBV27 to TRBJ2-2, with no clear D. The V gene lost 0 bases and the J gene lost 0 bases, with 8 bases spanning the gap. There are 16 residues in the CDR3. CDR1 is MNHEY and CDR2 is SMNVEV in the germline V gene (reference sequence). CDR3 bases: TGTGCCAGCAGTTTATCAGGCTACCCGAACACCGGGGAGCTGTTTTTT. Translation gives CASSLSGYPNTGELFF.

The chain employs TRBV20-1 and TRBJ1-4; TRBD1 agrees at 7 bases. The germline gives CDR1 DFQATT, CDR2 SNEGSKA (reference sequence). The CDR3 has 14 residues. The trim removed 3 bases at V and 7 bases at J, leaving 8 bases unmatched. CDR3 loop: CSASRWQGGEKLFF. CDR3 bases: TGCAGTGCTAGCAGGTGGCAGGGGGGTGAAAAACTGTTTTTT.

Written as DNA, the CDR3 is TGTGCCAGCAGCGTAGGAATTAGCGGGGGCGGGGAGACCCAGTACTTC. Its protein product is CASSVGISGGGETQYF. The chain couples TRBV9 to TRBJ2-5; 9 bases match TRBD2. Germline assignment: CDR1 SGDLS and CDR2 YYNGEE. Trimming took 0 bases from V and 5 from J; bases not matched to a gene: 8. The CDR3 has 16 residues.

This rearrangement joins TRBV5-1 to TRBJ1-4; no reliable D call. The CDR3 is 15 residues long. Germline CDR1 is SGHRS and CDR2 is YFSETQ. V was clipped by 0 bases and J by 4 bases, with 10 bases between them. The CDR3 nucleotides are TGCGCCAGCAGCTTGGCCGCCACGGGTAATGAAAAACTGTTTTTT. It codes for CASSLAATGNEKLFF.

This clonotype was seen a single time. V usage is TRBV4-3 and J usage is TRBJ2-3; D may be TRBD1 or TRBD2 (6 bases each). Trimming pared 0 bases from V and 0 bases from J, leaving 19 bases between. Germline V gene sequence: CDR1 LGHNA, CDR2 YSLEER. The CDR3 loop spans 19 amino acids. CDR3 in amino acids: CASSQDWGGGGFSTDTQYF. CDR3 nucleotides: TGCGCCAGCAGCCAAGATTGGGGCGGAGGGGGGTTTAGCACAGATACGCAGTATTTT.

V is TRBV6-2 or TRBV6-3 and J is TRBJ2-1; D is perhaps TRBD1 (5 bases). This CDR3 has 12 residues. V lost 2 bases and J lost 10, with 9 bases in between. Germline CDR1 is MNHEY and CDR2 is SVGEGT. The CDR3: CASSYQGLEQFF. In nucleotides, the CDR3 is TGTGCCAGCAGTTACCAGGGCTTGGAGCAGTTCTTC.

The chain has TRBV5-1 and TRBJ2-1, with 12 bases identical to TRBD1. The V gene end was trimmed by 2 bases and the J gene end by 8 bases; junction bases not matched to a gene: 5. Germline CDR1 reads SGHRS; CDR2 reads YFSETQ. This CDR3 contains 15 residues. DNA of the CDR3: TGCGCCAGCAGCTTAGGGACAGGGGGCGCGGATGAGCAGTTCTTC. It is translated as CASSLGTGGADEQFF. Full variable domain (rest looked up from reference TRBV5-1 and TRBJ2-1): KAGVTQTPRYLIKTRGQQVTLSCSPISGHRSVSWYQQTPGQGLQFLFEYFSETQRNKGNFPGRFSGRQFSNSRSEMNVSTLELGDSALYLCASSLGTGGADEQFFGPGTRLTVL.

This rearrangement joins TRBV28 to TRBJ1-4; 7 nucleotides match TRBD1. Germline V CDR1 and CDR2: MDHEN, SYDVKM. Trimming removed 3 bases from V and 8 bases from J; junction bases left unmatched: 6. The CDR3 has 14 amino acids. The CDR3 protein is CASSFTGAGEKLFF. The CDR3 coding sequence is TGTGCCAGCAGTTTCACAGGGGCAGGCGAAAAACTGTTTTTT.

The chain employs TRBV27 and TRBJ1-2; TRBD1 might be the D (6 bases). Germline V gene sequence: CDR1 MNHEY, CDR2 SMNVEV (reference sequence). V was pared by 7 bases and J by 4 bases, with 10 bases between. This CDR3 has 12 residues. The chain's CDR3 is CASKGGPYGYTF. DNA for the CDR3: TGTGCCAGCAAGGGGGGCCCCTATGGCTACACCTTC.

This clonotype was found once. The chain links TRBV5-6 to TRBJ2-3; no reliable D call. Germline V gene lookup returns CDR1 SGHDT and CDR2 YYEEEE. CDR3 size: 16 residues. V lost 4 bases to trimming and J lost 6 bases, with 21 bases between them. The CDR3 sequence is CASSPAGPLLFDTQYF. The CDR3 nucleotides are TGTGCCAGCAGCCCGGCCGGACCCCTCCTGTTTGATACGCAGTATTTT.

The chain combines TRBV7-9 with TRBJ2-7; D remains unclear. V gave up 5 bases and J gave up 2 bases, with 13 bases separating them. The length of the CDR3 is 14 residues. Germline-derived CDR1 and CDR2 are SEHNR and FQNEAQ (reference sequence). This CDR3 is CASSMSETPYEQYF. CDR3 DNA sequence: TGTGCCAGCAGCATGAGCGAGACACCCTACGAGCAGTACTTC.

This clonotype has a handful of counts. One end of the junction varies from germline; a read error may be responsible. This sequence joins TRBV20-1 and TRBJ1-1; D unresolved. Germline CDR1 reads DFQATT; CDR2 reads SNEGSKA (reference sequence). The CDR3 has 13 residues. CDR3 coding DNA: TGCAGTGCTGGAGAAGAGATGAACACTGAAGCTTTCTTT. Its protein is CSAGEEMNTEAFF.

V usage is TRBV20-1 and J usage is TRBJ2-3; unclear D gene. The CDR3 totals 14 residues. Trimming left V 0 bases short and J 4 bases short, with 11 bases between. Germline V gives CDR1 DFQATT, CDR2 SNEGSKA (reference sequence). The CDR3 here is CSARDSSSADTQYF. In DNA form, the CDR3 reads TGCAGTGCTAGAGATAGTAGCAGTGCAGATACGCAGTATTTT.